The rows below give T cell receptor beta chains drawn from one sample of a study of shared clonotypes between healthy human individuals. The protocol was immunoSEQ multiplex PCR, while the TCRdb copy is restricted to in-frame clones and leaves out a portion. This table has approximately 2.5 million clones, over 85% appearing once. The source material was naive CD4+ T cells from PBMCs. The receptors were gathered from a man younger than 35 in good health. Some clones in this sample may be carry-over from other donors' samples. Each CDR3 is given with its conserved first and last residue. Each record gives: clone size, J gene, D gene, V gene, CDR3 DNA, CDR3 protein. A D gene is named only where the DNA matches it firmly. The listing skips clone size in some rows; elsewhere it reads once, few, many or a size class.

.	TRBJ1-1	.	TRBV10-3	TGTGCCATCAGTGAACTCTGGGAATCAGGGAGCGCTGAAGCTTTCTTT	CAISELWESGSAEAFF
.	TRBJ2-1	TRBD2	TRBV4-1	TGCGCCAGCAGTTCCAGCGGGAGAATCAATGAGCAGTTCTTC	CASSSSGRINEQFF
.	TRBJ1-1	.	TRBV9	TGTGCCAGCAGCCGCGTCGGGGGCAACACTGAAGCTTTCTTT	CASSRVGGNTEAFF
.	TRBJ2-1	.	TRBV25-1	TGTGCCAGCAGTGATTGGGACCTCTACAATGAGCAGTTCTTC	CASSDWDLYNEQFF
.	TRBJ1-1	.	TRBV10-1	TGCGCCAGCAGTGAGACAGTGATGGCTGAAGCTTTCTTT	CASSETVMAEAFF
.	TRBJ2-1	TRBD2	TRBV6-5	TGTGCCAGCAGTTACGGGGCGGGAGCCTACAATGAGCAGTTCTTC	CASSYGAGAYNEQFF
once	TRBJ1-2	.	TRBV7-3	TGTGCCAGCAGTACCCGGTCAGGGGACGATGGCTACACCTTC	CASSTRSGDDGYTF
.	TRBJ1-2	.	TRBV11-3	TGTGCCAGCAGCTTCTCGACAGATAACTATGGCTACACCTTC	CASSFSTDNYGYTF
.	TRBJ1-2	.	TRBV9	TGTGCCAGCAGCGTGTCGCCGTTAGGCGATGGCTACACCTTC	CASSVSPLGDGYTF
.	TRBJ2-5	TRBD2	TRBV4-2	TGTGCCAGCAGCCAAGGCCGCGGCCTAGCGGGAAGGCAGTACTTC	CASSQGRGLAGRQYF
.	TRBJ1-1	TRBD1	TRBV7-9	TGTGCCAGCAGCTCCGGGACAGGGGGCTGGAACACTGAAGCTTTCTTT	CASSSGTGGWNTEAFF
.	TRBJ2-7	TRBD2	TRBV2	TGTGCCAGCACGGCGGGAGCGCGCTCCTACGAGCAGTACTTC	CASTAGARSYEQYF
.	TRBJ2-7	TRBD2	TRBV27	TGTGCCAGCAGTAGGGGGACTAGCGGAACCTACGAGCAGTACTTC	CASSRGTSGTYEQYF
.	TRBJ1-1	.	TRBV28	TGTGCCACCCACAGGCGGCAGAAGAACACTGAAGCTTTCTTT	CATHRRQKNTEAFF
.	TRBJ1-2	.	TRBV7-2	TGTGCCAGCAGCCTTTTAAGCGCAAGCTATGGCTACACCTTC	CASSLLSASYGYTF
.	TRBJ2-2	.	TRBV30	TGTGCCTGGAGTGTACGGCTTCGGACGGCCGGGGAGCTGTTTTTT	CAWSVRLRTAGELFF
.	TRBJ1-4	TRBD1	TRBV2	TGTGCCAGCAGGGACAGGTCCTTTAATGAAAAACTGTTTTTT	CASRDRSFNEKLFF
once	TRBJ1-3	.	TRBV7-9	TGTGCCAGCAGCCCCCCCCGGGACTCCTCAAAAAGCTCTGGAAACACCATATATTTT	CASSPPRDSSKSSGNTIYF
.	TRBJ2-5	TRBD2	TRBV7-2	TGTGCCAGCAGCTTAGCGGGAGGGGAGACCCAGTACTTC	CASSLAGGETQYF
.	TRBJ2-3	.	TRBV5-1	TGCGCCAGCAGCTTGGCCGGACAGACATTCGGCTCCACAGATACGCAGTATTTT	CASSLAGQTFGSTDTQYF
.	TRBJ1-1	TRBD1	TRBV27	TGTGCCAGCAGCCCAATGATAGGGACAGCCATGAACACTGAAGCTTTCTTT	CASSPMIGTAMNTEAFF
.	TRBJ2-1	TRBD2	TRBV4-1	TGCGCCAGCAGCCAAGTGGGACTAGCCTACAATGAGCAGTTCTTC	CASSQVGLAYNEQFF
once	TRBJ2-1	TRBD2	TRBV11-1	TGTGCCAGCAGCTCGGTGGGAGCGGGAGGACGTAATGAGCAGTTCTTC	CASSSVGAGGRNEQFF
.	TRBJ1-5	.	TRBV10-3	TGTGCCATCAGTGAGTCTCCGGGACAGCCCCAGCATTTT	CAISESPGQPQHF
.	TRBJ1-2	.	TRBV28	TGTGCCAGCAGTTTACTCCCCAACACTGTTGGGGCCTTC	CASSLLPNTVGAF
.	TRBJ2-3	TRBD1	TRBV6-1	TGTGCCAGCAGTGAAGGGACAGGGTGGGATACGCAGTATTTT	CASSEGTGWDTQYF
once	TRBJ1-1	TRBD1	TRBV5-1	TGCGCCAGCAGCCCCAGGACAGGAATGAACACTGAAGCTTTCTTT	CASSPRTGMNTEAFF
.	TRBJ2-2	.	TRBV5-1	TGCGCCAGCAGCTTGGAACCGGGGCACTACACCGGGGAGCTGTTTTTT	CASSLEPGHYTGELFF
.	TRBJ1-2	.	TRBV28	TGTGCCAGCAGTTCGGGCTCCTTGGAATGCACCTTC	CASSSGSLECTF
.	TRBJ1-2	TRBD1	TRBV18	TGTGCCAGCTCAACGACAGGGGAGCCTTCGGGCTACACCTTC	CASSTTGEPSGYTF
.	TRBJ2-7	.	TRBV15	TGTGCCACCAGCAGCAGGGGGGGACTAGTCCACCCCGAGCAGTACTTC	CATSSRGGLVHPEQYF
.	TRBJ2-1	TRBD2	TRBV9	TGTGCCAGCAGATCTAGCGGGAGCAATGAGCAGTTCTTC	CASRSSGSNEQFF
.	TRBJ2-1	.	TRBV7-2	TGTGCCAGCAGCGCGACTAGTTTTCTCACACACAATGAGCAGTTCTTC	CASSATSFLTHNEQFF
.	TRBJ1-5	.	TRBV28	TGTGCCAGCAGAGACAGCAATCAGCCCCAGCATTTT	CASRDSNQPQHF
.	TRBJ2-1	.	TRBV11-2	TGTGCCAGCAGCAGTACAGGGCCTGAGCAGTTCTTC	CASSSTGPEQFF
.	TRBJ2-7	.	TRBV29-1	TGCAGCGCGTTTGGGGACTCCTACGAGCAGTACTTC	CSAFGDSYEQYF
.	TRBJ2-1	.	TRBV7-8	TGTGCCAGCAGCTCTTCGGACGGGAAATGGCAGTTCTTC	CASSSSDGKWQFF
.	TRBJ2-7	.	TRBV29-1	TGCAGCGTCGCCCTAGGGGCCTACGAGCAGTACTTC	CSVALGAYEQYF
.	TRBJ1-1	TRBD1	TRBV5-6	TGTGCCAGCAGCTTCCGGGACAGGGCCTCTGAAGCTTTCTTT	CASSFRDRASEAFF
.	TRBJ2-5	.	TRBV5-5	TGTGCCAGCAGCTTAGGCAGGGAGACCCAGTACTTC	CASSLGRETQYF
.	TRBJ1-3	.	TRBV11-2	TGTGCCAGCAGCCGAAGGGGGATTTCTGGAAACACCATATATTTT	CASSRRGISGNTIYF
.	TRBJ2-1	.	TRBV7-3	TGTGCCAGCGCCCCCGGAGGAACCTACAATGAGCAGTTCTTC	CASAPGGTYNEQFF
.	TRBJ1-1	TRBD1	TRBV6-1	TGTGCCAGCAGTCCGACCAGACAGGGGAACACTGAAGCTTTCTTT	CASSPTRQGNTEAFF